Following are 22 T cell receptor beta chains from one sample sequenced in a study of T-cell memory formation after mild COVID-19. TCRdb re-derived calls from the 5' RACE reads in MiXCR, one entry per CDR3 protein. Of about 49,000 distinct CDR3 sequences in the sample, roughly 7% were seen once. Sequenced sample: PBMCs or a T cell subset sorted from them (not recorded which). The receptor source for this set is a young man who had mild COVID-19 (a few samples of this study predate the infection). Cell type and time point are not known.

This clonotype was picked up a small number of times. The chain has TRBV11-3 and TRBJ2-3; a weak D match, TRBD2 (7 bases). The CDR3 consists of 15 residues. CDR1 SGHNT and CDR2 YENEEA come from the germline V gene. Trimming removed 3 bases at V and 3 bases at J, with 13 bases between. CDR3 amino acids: CASSLGGAGTDTQYF. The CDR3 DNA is TGTGCCAGCAGCTTGGGGGGGGCTGGAACAGATACGCAGTATTTT.

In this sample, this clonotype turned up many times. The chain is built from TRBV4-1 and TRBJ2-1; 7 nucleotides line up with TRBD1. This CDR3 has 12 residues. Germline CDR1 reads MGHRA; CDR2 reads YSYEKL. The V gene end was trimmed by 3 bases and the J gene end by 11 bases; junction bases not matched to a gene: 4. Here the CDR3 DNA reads TGCGCCAGCAGCCAGATACAGGGGAAGCAGTTCTTC. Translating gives CASSQIQGKQFF.

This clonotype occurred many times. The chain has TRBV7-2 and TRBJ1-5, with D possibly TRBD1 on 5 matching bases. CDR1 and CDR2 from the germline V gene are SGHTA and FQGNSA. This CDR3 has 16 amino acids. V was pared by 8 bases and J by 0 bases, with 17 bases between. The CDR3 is CASSGRSRGSNQPQHF. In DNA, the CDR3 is TGTGCCAGCTCAGGGAGGTCTCGGGGTAGCAATCAGCCCCAGCATTTT.

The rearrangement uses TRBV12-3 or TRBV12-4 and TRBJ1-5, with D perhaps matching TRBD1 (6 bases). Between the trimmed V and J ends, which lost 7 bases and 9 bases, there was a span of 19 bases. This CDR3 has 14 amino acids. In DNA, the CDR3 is TGTGCCAGCACCGCTACCACAGGGCTAGGGCCCCAGCATTTT. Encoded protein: CASTATTGLGPQHF.

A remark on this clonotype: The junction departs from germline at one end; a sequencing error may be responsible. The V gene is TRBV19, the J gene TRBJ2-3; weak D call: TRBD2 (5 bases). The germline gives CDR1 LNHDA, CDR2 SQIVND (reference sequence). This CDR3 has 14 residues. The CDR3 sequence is CASSPSPSTDTRYF. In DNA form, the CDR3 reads TGTGCCAGTAGCCCGTCCCCTAGCACAGATACGCGGTATTTT.

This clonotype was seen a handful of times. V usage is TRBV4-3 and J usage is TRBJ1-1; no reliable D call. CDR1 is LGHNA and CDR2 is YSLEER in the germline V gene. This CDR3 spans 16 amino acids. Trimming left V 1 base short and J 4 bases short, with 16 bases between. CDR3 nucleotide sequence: TGCGCCAGCAGCCAAGGGTCCGGCAGTCCGCGCACTGAAGCTTTCTTT. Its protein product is CASSQGSGSPRTEAFF.

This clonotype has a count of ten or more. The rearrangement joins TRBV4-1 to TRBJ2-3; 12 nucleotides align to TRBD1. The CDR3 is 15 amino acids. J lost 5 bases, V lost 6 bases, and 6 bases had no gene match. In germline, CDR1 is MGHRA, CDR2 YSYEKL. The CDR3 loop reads CASRRDRGLGDTQYF. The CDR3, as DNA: TGCGCCAGCAGAAGGGACAGGGGGCTTGGAGATACGCAGTATTTT.

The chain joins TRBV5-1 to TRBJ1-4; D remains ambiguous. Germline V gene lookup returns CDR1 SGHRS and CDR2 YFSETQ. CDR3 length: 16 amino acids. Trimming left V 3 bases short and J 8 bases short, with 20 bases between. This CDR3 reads CASSSGIPAPEEKLFF. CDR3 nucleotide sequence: TGCGCCAGCAGCTCGGGAATCCCGGCCCCGGAGGAAAAACTGTTTTTT.

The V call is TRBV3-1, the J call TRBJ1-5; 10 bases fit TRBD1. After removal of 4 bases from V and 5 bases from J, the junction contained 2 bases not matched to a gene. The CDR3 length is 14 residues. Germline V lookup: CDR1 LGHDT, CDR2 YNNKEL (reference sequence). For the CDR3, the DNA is TGTGCCAGCAGCCGCGGGACAGGGGATCAGCCCCAGCATTTT. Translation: CASSRGTGDQPQHF.

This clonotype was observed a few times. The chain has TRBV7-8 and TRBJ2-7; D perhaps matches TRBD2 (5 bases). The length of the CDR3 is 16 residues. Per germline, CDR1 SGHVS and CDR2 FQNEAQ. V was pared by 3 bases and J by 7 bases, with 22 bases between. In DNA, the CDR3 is TGTGCCAGCAGCTTGCAGGCGGGCCCCCTTCTTTTGGAGCAGTACTTC. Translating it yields CASSLQAGPLLLEQYF.

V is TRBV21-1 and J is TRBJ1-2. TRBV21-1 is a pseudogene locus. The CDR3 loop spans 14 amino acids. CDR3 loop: CASSKESGVFGYTF. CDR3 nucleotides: TGTGCCAGCAGCAAAGAGTCTGGGGTGTTTGGCTACACCTTC.

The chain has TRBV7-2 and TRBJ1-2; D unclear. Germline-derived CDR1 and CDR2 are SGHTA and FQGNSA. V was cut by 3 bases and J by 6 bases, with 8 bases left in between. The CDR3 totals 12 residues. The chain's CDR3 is CASSFPPNGYTF. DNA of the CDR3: TGTGCCAGCAGCTTCCCCCCGAATGGCTACACCTTC.

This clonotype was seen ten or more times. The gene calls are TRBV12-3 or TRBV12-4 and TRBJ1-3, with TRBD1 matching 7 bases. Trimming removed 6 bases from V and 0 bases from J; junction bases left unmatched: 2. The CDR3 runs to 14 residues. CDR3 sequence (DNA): TGTGCCAGCAGCAGGGGGTCCTCTGGAAACACCATATATTTT. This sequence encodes CASSRGSSGNTIYF.

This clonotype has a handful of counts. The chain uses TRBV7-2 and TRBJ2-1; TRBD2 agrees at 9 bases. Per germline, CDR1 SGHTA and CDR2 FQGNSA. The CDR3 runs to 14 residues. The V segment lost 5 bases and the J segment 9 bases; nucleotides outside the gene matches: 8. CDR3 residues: CASSAPGTSSEQFF. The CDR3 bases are TGTGCCAGCAGCGCCCCCGGGACTAGCAGTGAGCAGTTCTTC.

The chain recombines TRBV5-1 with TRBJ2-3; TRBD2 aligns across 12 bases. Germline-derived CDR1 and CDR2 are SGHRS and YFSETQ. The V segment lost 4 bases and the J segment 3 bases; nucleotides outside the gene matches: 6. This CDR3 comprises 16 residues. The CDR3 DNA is TGCGCCAGCAGCAAACGACTAGCGGGGGCTACAGATACGCAGTATTTT. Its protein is CASSKRLAGATDTQYF.

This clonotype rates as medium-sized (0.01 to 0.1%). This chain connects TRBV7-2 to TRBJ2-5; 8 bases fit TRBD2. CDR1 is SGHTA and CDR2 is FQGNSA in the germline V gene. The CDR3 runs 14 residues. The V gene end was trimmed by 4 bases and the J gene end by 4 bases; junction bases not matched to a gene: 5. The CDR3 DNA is TGTGCCAGCAGCTCCGGGGGGGCCCCAGAGACCCAGTACTTC. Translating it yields CASSSGGAPETQYF.

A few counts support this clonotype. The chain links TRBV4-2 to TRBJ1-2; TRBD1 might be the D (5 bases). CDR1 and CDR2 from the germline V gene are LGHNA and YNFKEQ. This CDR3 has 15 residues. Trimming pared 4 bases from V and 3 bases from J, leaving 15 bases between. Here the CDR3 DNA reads TGTGCCAGCAGCCGGGGCAGGGCCCCCGACTATGGCTACACCTTC. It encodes CASSRGRAPDYGYTF.

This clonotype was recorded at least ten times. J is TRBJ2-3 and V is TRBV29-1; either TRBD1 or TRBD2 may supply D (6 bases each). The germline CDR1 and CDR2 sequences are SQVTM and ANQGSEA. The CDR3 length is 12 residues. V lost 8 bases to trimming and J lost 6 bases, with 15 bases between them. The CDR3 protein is CSLRGVRDTQYF. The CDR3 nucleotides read TGCAGCCTTAGGGGGGTGAGGGATACGCAGTATTTT.

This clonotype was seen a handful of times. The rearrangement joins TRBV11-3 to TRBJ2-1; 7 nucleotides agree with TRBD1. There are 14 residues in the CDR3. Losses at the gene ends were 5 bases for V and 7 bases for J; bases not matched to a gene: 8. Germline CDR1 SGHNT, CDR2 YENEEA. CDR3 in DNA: TGTGCCAGCAGCAGGGGGCGATGGGGTAATGAGCAGTTCTTC. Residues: CASSRGRWGNEQFF.

CDR3: CASGRADTQYF. The DNA of the CDR3 is TGTGCCAGCGGGAGGGCAGATACGCAGTATTTT. The chain links TRBV5-4 to TRBJ2-3; 7 nucleotides align to TRBD2. With V trimmed by 7 bases and J by 4 bases, 0 bases remained unmatched. The CDR3 runs to 11 residues. The germline gives CDR1 SGHNT, CDR2 YYREEE (reference sequence).

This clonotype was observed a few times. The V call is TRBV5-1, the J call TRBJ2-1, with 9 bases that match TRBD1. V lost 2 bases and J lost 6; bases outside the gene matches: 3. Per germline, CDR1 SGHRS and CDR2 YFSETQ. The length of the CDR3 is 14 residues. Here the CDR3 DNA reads TGCGCCAGCAGCTTCCGGGACAGGGTCAATGAGCAGTTCTTC. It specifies CASSFRDRVNEQFF.

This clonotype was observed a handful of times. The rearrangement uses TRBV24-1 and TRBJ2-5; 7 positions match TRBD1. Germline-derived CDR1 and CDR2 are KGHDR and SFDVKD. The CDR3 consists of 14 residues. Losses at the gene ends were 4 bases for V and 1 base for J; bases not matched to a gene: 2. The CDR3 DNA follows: TGTGCCACCAGTGACCGGGACAGCCAAGAGACCCAGTACTTC. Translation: CATSDRDSQETQYF.